What follows are 20 T cell receptor beta chains derived from one specimen sequenced in a study of early T cells in non-severe SARS-CoV-2 infection. TCRdb reanalysed the 5' RACE reads using MiXCR and keeps one entry per CDR3 protein. The sample holds under 45,000 distinct CDR3 sequences, more than 4.5% seen once. Material: whole blood, obtained at baseline. The receptors stem from an adult who was a healthcare worker with PCR-confirmed SARS-CoV-2 infection or an uninfected control (not recorded which).

The gene calls are TRBV7-2 and TRBJ2-3; D is ambiguous. Germline CDR1 SGHTA, CDR2 FQGNSA. The CDR3 runs 12 residues. Trimming cost V 4 bases and J 2 bases, with 4 bases left between them. The CDR3 DNA reads TGTGCCAGCAGCTCCAACACAGATACGCAGTATTTT. It codes for CASSSNTDTQYF.

This clonotype was recorded many times. The chain is built from TRBV7-2 and TRBJ1-1, with D tentatively TRBD1 (5 bases). Per germline, CDR1 SGHTA and CDR2 FQGNSA. V shed 5 bases and J shed 0 bases, with 10 bases lying between them. The CDR3 totals 14 residues. CDR3 DNA: TGTGCCAGCAGCCCCGGACATATGAACACTGAAGCTTTCTTT. Its protein product is CASSPGHMNTEAFF.

The table lists this clonotype with a few counts. This sequence joins TRBV29-1 and TRBJ1-1, with no clear D. The germline V gene encodes CDR1 SQVTM and CDR2 ANQGSEA. The V and J ends lost 7 bases and 8 bases respectively, with 14 bases between them. This CDR3 contains 11 residues. CDR3 nucleotides: TGCAGCGCGATAGGAGCGACCGAAGCTTTCTTT. Amino acids: CSAIGATEAFF.

This rearrangement joins TRBV5-6 to TRBJ2-1; D is unclear. The CDR3 is 15 amino acids. V was shortened by 5 bases and J by 6 bases, with 18 bases between the two germline ends. Per germline, CDR1 SGHDT and CDR2 YYEEEE. In DNA form, the CDR3 reads TGTGCCAGCAGAAATTCCCTAGTGTTGGCCAATGAGCAGTTCTTC. Translating gives CASRNSLVLANEQFF.

This clonotype was counted ten times or more. The chain employs TRBV11-2 and TRBJ2-5; 7 positions match TRBD2. V shed 3 bases, J shed 4 bases, and the junction held 11 bases outside the gene matches. Germline-derived CDR1 and CDR2 are SGHAT and FQNNGV. This CDR3 spans 16 amino acids. In DNA form, the CDR3 reads TGTGCCAGCAGCTTCGCTAGCGGTACCGGGAGAGAGACCCAGTACTTC. Its translation: CASSFASGTGRETQYF.

In its sample, this clonotype was seen a few times. This chain connects TRBV29-1 to TRBJ1-3; tentatively, D is TRBD1 (6 bases). CDR1 SQVTM and CDR2 ANQGSEA come from the germline V gene. The CDR3 is made up of 18 amino acids. Trimming shortened V by 0 bases and J by 0 bases, and 18 bases separated the two germline ends. DNA of the CDR3: TGCAGCGTTGAAGATCCCAAGGGAGGGGGTTCCTCTGGAAACACCATATATTTT. Its protein is CSVEDPKGGGSSGNTIYF.

The rearrangement uses TRBV3-1 and TRBJ2-7; 7 bases agree with TRBD2. J lost 3 bases, V lost 1 base, and 9 bases had no gene match. Germline lookup yields CDR1 LGHDT and CDR2 YNNKEL (reference sequence). The CDR3 runs 16 residues. The CDR3 DNA reads TGTGCCAGCAGCCAAGTTCGGACTAGTGGCCACTACGAGCAGTACTTC. Translated: CASSQVRTSGHYEQYF.

The chain employs TRBV18 and TRBJ2-7; D is perhaps TRBD1 or TRBD2 (5 bases each). The CDR3 consists of 17 residues. In germline, CDR1 is KGHSH, CDR2 LQKENI. V was shortened by 2 bases and J by 5 bases, with 22 bases between the two germline ends. The CDR3 loop is CASSPRGAHIPYDEQYF. The CDR3 coding sequence is TGTGCCAGCTCACCAAGAGGGGCCCATATACCCTATGACGAGCAGTACTTC. Full variable domain (outside the CDR3, taken from reference TRBV18 and TRBJ2-7): NAGVMQNPRHLVRRRGQEARLRCSPMKGHSHVYWYRQLPEEGLKFMVYLQKENIIDESGMPKERFSAEFPKEGPSILRIQQVVRGDSAAYFCASSPRGAHIPYDEQYFGPGTRLTVT.

This clonotype was recorded many times. V usage is TRBV11-2 and J usage is TRBJ2-2; 15 positions match TRBD2. Trimming took 3 bases from V and 3 from J; bases not matched to a gene: 5. CDR1 SGHAT and CDR2 FQNNGV come from the germline V gene. This CDR3 is 18 amino acids long. This CDR3 is CASSFGLAGGRDTGELFF. In nucleotides, the CDR3 is TGTGCCAGCAGCTTTGGACTAGCGGGAGGGCGCGACACCGGGGAGCTGTTTTTT.

This clonotype was observed at least ten times. The CDR3 spells CASRQGRYNEQFF. The CDR3 coding sequence is TGTGCCAGCAGACAGGGGAGATACAATGAGCAGTTCTTC. The chain carries TRBV3-1 and TRBJ2-1, with 7 bases matching TRBD1. The germline gives CDR1 LGHDT, CDR2 YNNKEL (reference sequence). The CDR3 sequence is 13 residues long. Trimming took 6 bases from V and 4 from J; bases not matched to a gene: 3.

In this sample, this clonotype turned up a few times. The chain recombines TRBV7-6 with TRBJ2-1, with D maybe TRBD2 (6 bases). The V and J ends lost 3 bases and 3 bases respectively, with 24 bases between them. The CDR3 has 19 amino acids. Per the germline V gene, CDR1 is SGHVS and CDR2 is FNYEAQ. Here the CDR3 DNA reads TGTGCCAGCAGCTTTGGTATAGCTGCGGCTAGCGTAAACTACAATGAGCAGTTCTTC. Its translation is CASSFGIAAASVNYNEQFF.

This clonotype came up many times. CDR3: CARSLALGASGRARETQYF. Written as DNA, the CDR3 is TGTGCCAGAAGCTTGGCTCTTGGGGCTAGCGGGAGGGCTCGAGAGACCCAGTACTTC. The chain carries TRBV5-3 and TRBJ2-5; 12 positions agree with TRBD2. TRBV5-3 is an ORF, and what it does is uncertain. V trimming: 0 bases; J trimming: 4 bases; junction bases outside the gene matches: 13. This CDR3 has 19 amino acids.

The chain uses TRBV10-3 and TRBJ2-1; D unresolved. Trimming removed 3 bases from V and 3 bases from J, with 12 bases in between. Germline V lookup: CDR1 ENHRY, CDR2 SYGVKD. The CDR3 spans 15 residues. This CDR3 reads CAISDRASGYNEQFF. CDR3 DNA: TGTGCCATCAGTGATCGGGCCTCCGGCTACAATGAGCAGTTCTTC.

Points on this clonotype: A much more abundant neighbour one base away suggests this may be a read error. The chain uses TRBV12-3 or TRBV12-4 and TRBJ1-6, with 9 bases aligning to TRBD1. The CDR3 has 14 residues. V shed 3 bases, J shed 14 bases, and the junction held 8 bases outside the gene matches. CDR3 nucleotide sequence: TGTGCCAGCAGTTTCGGGACAGGGAACTCATCCCTCCACTTT. Translated, it gives CASSFGTGNSSLHF.

This clonotype was seen at least ten times. This chain joins TRBV19 and TRBJ1-5, with D unresolved. Germline V CDR1 and CDR2: LNHDA, SQIVND (reference sequence). The CDR3 length is 13 residues. The V gene lost 0 bases and the J gene lost 6 bases, with 6 bases spanning the gap. CDR3 residues: CASSIDASQPQHF. CDR3 coding DNA: TGTGCCAGTAGTATAGATGCATCTCAGCCCCAGCATTTT.

At least ten counts were recorded for this clonotype. The CDR3 here is CSVVSLAGANEQFF. The CDR3 DNA follows: TGCAGCGTTGTATCGCTAGCGGGAGCGAATGAGCAGTTCTTC. V and J are TRBV29-1 and TRBJ2-1, with 10 bases fitting TRBD2. The germline CDR1 and CDR2 sequences are SQVTM and ANQGSEA. The length of the CDR3 is 14 residues. Trimming took 4 bases from V and 7 from J; bases not matched to a gene: 7.

Many counts were recorded for this clonotype. J is TRBJ2-7 and V is TRBV6-1, with 9 bases that match TRBD1. Germline-derived CDR1 and CDR2 are MNHNS and SASEGT. The CDR3 contains 13 residues. V shed 6 bases and J 4 bases; nucleotides not matched to a gene: 4. CDR3 sequence (DNA): TGTGCCAGCAGCAGGACAGGGGTATACGAGCAGTACTTC. Amino acid sequence: CASSRTGVYEQYF.

The chain links TRBV10-1 to TRBJ2-3; 9 nucleotides match TRBD1. The CDR3 is made up of 14 amino acids. The V segment lost 4 bases and the J segment 7 bases; nucleotides outside the gene matches: 6. Germline-derived CDR1 and CDR2 are WNHNN and SYGVQD (reference sequence). The CDR3 DNA sequence: TGCGCCAGCAGTGCACGACAGGGGGTAAATACGCAGTATTTT. It yields the protein CASSARQGVNTQYF.

The V and J genes are TRBV6-5 and TRBJ1-1; possibly TRBD1 for D (6 bases). Germline loops: CDR1 MNHEY, CDR2 SVGAGI. The CDR3 has 14 residues. Trimming shortened V by 0 bases and J by 3 bases, and 8 bases separated the two germline ends. CDR3 coding DNA: TGTGCCAGCAGTTACTCGAGGGGGTACACTGAAGCTTTCTTT. It translates to CASSYSRGYTEAFF.

This clonotype was picked up many times. The chain carries TRBV11-3 and TRBJ2-5, with D uncertain. V lost 5 bases to trimming and J lost 2 bases, with 12 bases between them. Germline CDR1 is SGHNT and CDR2 is YENEEA. This CDR3 spans 14 amino acids. In nucleotides, the CDR3 is TGTGCCAGCAGCCCATGGAGTCAGCAAGAGACCCAGTACTTC. This encodes CASSPWSQQETQYF.